This entry concerns a single T cell receptor (beta chain). Antigen specificity is unknown. The data derive from a study of shared clonotypes between healthy human individuals. As for the study in general: CD4 naive and CD4 memory each took three plates per donor, while CD8 naive took two and CD8 memory one.

Whole-study results and caveats: What naive subsets generally showed was a larger estimated richness than memory subsets showed.

Libraries were prepared by immunoSEQ multiplex PCR; TCRdb keeps only in-frame clonotypes and omits some of them. The data contain around 2.5 million clones, roughly 93% of them singletons. V was clipped by 0 bases and J by 6 bases, with 10 bases between them. Germline CDR1 reads SGHRS; CDR2 reads YFSETQ. The CDR3 contains 14 residues. Healthy HIV-negative adults without recent acute infections or vaccinations served as donors. A split of CD4+ cells into CD45RA+ naive and CD45RA-negative memory subsets was performed. This receptor was obtained from a man aged 18 to 29 in good health. Some clones in this sample may be carry-over from other donors' samples. Material: naive CD4+ T cells from PBMCs. Subset given: CD45RA+ positively selected. The chain recombines TRBV5-1 with TRBJ1-5; no clear D. The CDR3 region has the DNA TGCGCCAGCAGCTTGGCCGGGAACTCTCAGCCCCAGCATTTT. Protein product: CASSLAGNSQPQHF.